The clone carrying this T cell receptor beta chain was counted a single time. The antigen is undetermined. Researchers took lesional scalp punch biopsies and peripheral blood from people who were alopecia areata patients. This CDR3 spans 20 amino acids. Germline assignment: CDR1 SQVTM and CDR2 ANQGSEA. The J segment lost 0 bases and the V segment lost 0 bases, leaving 15 bases of the junction unmatched. Isolated RNA was reverse transcribed into cDNA used as the sequencing template. Sequencing was performed with immunoSEQ multiplex PCR; in TCRdb, only in-frame clones are kept and a portion is missing. The data contain about 12,000 clones, roughly 57% of them seen just once; the ten biggest clones take up about 15%. This specimen belongs to a study of CD8+ T cells in alopecia areata. Notes on the study in general: Lesional scalp, notably in alopecia totalis/universalis, had clonality above that of normal scalp.

The rearrangement uses TRBV29-1 and TRBJ2-1, with 9 bases that match TRBD2. Sequences were obtained from skin. The source is a human donor with alopecia areata. CDR3 in amino acids: CSVEDHLLTSGISSYNEQFF. The CDR3 nucleotides are TGCAGCGTTGAAGATCATCTTTTGACTAGCGGAATAAGCTCCTACAATGAGCAGTTCTTC.